The 25 T cell receptor beta chains reported below all come from one sample, sequenced in a study of blood T cell repertoires in COVID-19. Generated by immunoSEQ multiplex PCR, the TCRdb table keeps only in-frame clones and is missing some. The top ten clones hold 2.5% to 3.5% of a sample with 400,000 or so clones, more than 75% of them seen once. The sequenced sample was peripheral blood. These receptors were obtained from a human donor in a cohort sampled during active COVID-19.

This clone has only one observation. The chain carries TRBV5-4 and TRBJ2-5; D is unclear. The V gene lost 4 bases and the J gene lost 4 bases, with 11 bases spanning the gap. Per the germline V gene, CDR1 is SGHNT and CDR2 is YYREEE (reference sequence). This CDR3 spans 13 amino acids. This CDR3 is CASSEPTGETQYF. CDR3 nucleotide sequence: TGTGCCAGCAGCGAACCCACGGGAGAGACCCAGTACTTC. Combining the CDR3 with reference TRBV5-4 and TRBJ2-5 gives the whole variable domain ETGVTQSPTHLIKTRGQQVTLRCSSQSGHNTVSWYQQALGQGPQFIFQYYREEENGRGNFPPRFSGLQFPNYSSELNVNALELDDSALYLCASSEPTGETQYFGPGTRLLVL.

The CDR3 DNA reads TGTGCCAGCAGGGCAGGGGGCCAGTCATACACCTTC. Its translation: CASRAGGQSYTF. The chain employs TRBV2 and TRBJ1-2, with 8 bases that match TRBD1. V lost 6 bases to trimming and J lost 11 bases; unmatched junction nucleotides: 8. Germline values: CDR1 SNHLY, CDR2 FYNNEI. The CDR3 runs to 12 residues.

The V gene is TRBV19, the J gene TRBJ2-7; TRBD1 matches at 8 bases. CDR3 length equals 15 residues. The J segment lost 8 bases and the V segment lost 5 bases, leaving 14 bases of the junction unmatched. Germline loops: CDR1 LNHDA, CDR2 SQIVND (reference sequence). The CDR3 region has the DNA TGTGCCAGTAGTCTATCGTCCCGGGACAGGTTTCAGCAGTACTTC. Protein sequence: CASSLSSRDRFQQYF.

V and J are TRBV4-2 and TRBJ2-7, with 8 bases that match TRBD2. The CDR3 contains 20 residues. Germline values: CDR1 LGHNA, CDR2 YNFKEQ. Unmatched junction bases numbered 18, after V lost 2 bases and J lost 0 bases. The CDR3 is CASSQRRWLAGPSSSYEQYF. The CDR3 coding sequence is TGTGCCAGCAGCCAAAGAAGGTGGCTAGCGGGCCCGTCCAGCTCCTACGAGCAGTACTTC.

The V and J genes are TRBV7-2 and TRBJ2-3; D ambiguous. CDR1 is SGHTA, CDR2 FQGNSA, per germline. V lost 1 base, J lost 2 bases, and 7 bases lay in between. The CDR3 has 14 residues. DNA for the CDR3: TGTGCCAGCAGCTTAGGGCTAGTCACAGATACGCAGTATTTT. It codes for CASSLGLVTDTQYF.

The chain joins TRBV5-1 to TRBJ2-5, with 10 nucleotides matching TRBD1. Germline assignment: CDR1 SGHRS and CDR2 YFSETQ. There are 17 residues in the CDR3. Germline trimming cut 4 bases from V and 5 bases from J; bases unmatched to any gene: 14. CDR3 residues: CASSKRTGGEPYETQYF. CDR3 DNA sequence: TGCGCCAGCAGCAAAAGGACAGGGGGAGAACCGTATGAGACCCAGTACTTC.

This chain connects TRBV7-9 to TRBJ1-3, with a weak D call TRBD1 (5 bases). CDR3 length: 15 amino acids. Per germline, CDR1 SEHNR and CDR2 FQNEAQ (reference sequence). Trimming took 5 bases from V and 4 from J, leaving 15 bases between them. The CDR3 loop reads CASSAPRVTGNTIYF. In DNA, the CDR3 is TGTGCCAGCAGCGCACCCAGGGTAACGGGAAACACCATATATTTT.

This rearrangement joins TRBV6-1 to TRBJ2-1, with TRBD2 matching 13 bases. In germline, CDR1 is MNHNS, CDR2 SASEGT. The CDR3 is made up of 16 amino acids. V lost 3 bases, J lost 4 bases, and 3 bases stayed unmatched. CDR3 coding DNA: TGTGCCAGCAGTGACCTACTAGCGGGGGGGTACAATGAGCAGTTCTTC. Its translation: CASSDLLAGGYNEQFF.

This clone has just one count. The V gene is TRBV2, the J gene TRBJ1-3; 7 nucleotides match TRBD1. Per the germline V gene, CDR1 is SNHLY and CDR2 is FYNNEI. With 5 bases clipped from V and 0 bases from J, the junction kept 7 bases outside the gene matches. The CDR3 is 16 residues long. CDR3 sequence (DNA): TGTGCCAGCAGTAGTTTGGACAGGTCCTCTGGAAACACCATATATTTT. It specifies CASSSLDRSSGNTIYF. The full variable domain, rest sourced from reference TRBV2 and TRBJ1-3, is EPEVTQTPSHQVTQMGQEVILRCVPISNHLYFYWYRQILGQKVEFLVSFYNNEISEKSEIFDDQFSVERPDGSNFTLKIRSTKLEDSAMYFCASSSLDRSSGNTIYFGEGSWLTVV.

The rearrangement links TRBV6-6 to TRBJ1-6; a possible D gene is TRBD1 (5 bases). The V end lost 3 bases, the J end lost 0 bases, and 6 bases lay between the germline ends. The CDR3 runs 15 residues. Germline CDR1 MNHNY, CDR2 SVGAGI (reference sequence). The CDR3 is CASSYDSSYNSPLHF. The CDR3 DNA sequence: TGTGCCAGCAGTTATGACAGCTCCTATAATTCACCCCTCCACTTT.

The J gene is TRBJ1-2, the V gene TRBV11-2; D is ambiguous. There are 17 residues in the CDR3. Germline loops: CDR1 SGHAT, CDR2 FQNNGV. V lost 3 bases, J lost 0 bases, and 17 bases lay in between. CDR3 DNA: TGTGCCAGCAGCTTGAGGGCAGTAGCCCTACCTAACTATGGCTACACCTTC. Translation gives CASSLRAVALPNYGYTF.

CDR3 loop: CASSARQDNTEAFF. The CDR3 bases are TGTGCCAGTAGTGCTCGACAGGATAACACTGAAGCTTTCTTT. This rearrangement joins TRBV19 to TRBJ1-1; D may be TRBD1 (6 bases). Trimming took 5 bases from V and 2 from J, leaving 12 bases between them. The CDR3 runs 14 residues. Germline-derived CDR1 and CDR2 are LNHDA and SQIVND (reference sequence).

This clone has just one count. The chain combines TRBV10-2 with TRBJ2-5; 9 bases are shared with TRBD1. Germline CDR1 reads WSHSY; CDR2 reads SAAADI. After removal of 6 bases from V and 7 bases from J, the junction contained 12 bases not matched to a gene. This CDR3 comprises 15 residues. The CDR3 here is CASSFGTGRAGTQYF. The CDR3 DNA follows: TGCGCCAGCAGCTTCGGGACAGGGAGAGCGGGGACCCAGTACTTC.

The rearrangement joins TRBV28 to TRBJ1-2, with unresolved D. V was clipped by 3 bases and J by 0 bases, with 8 bases between them. Per the germline V gene, CDR1 is MDHEN and CDR2 is SYDVKM. The CDR3 runs 14 residues. The CDR3 DNA follows: TGTGCCAGCAGTTTTTCAGTTGCTAACTATGGCTACACCTTC. It specifies CASSFSVANYGYTF.

CDR3 DNA: TGTGCCAGCAGCGGTGTGGGGCCACGTAATGAGCAGTTCTTC. Protein product: CASSGVGPRNEQFF. The chain carries TRBV5-6 and TRBJ2-1, with D tentatively TRBD1 (5 bases). Trimming took off 4 bases at V and 7 bases at J, with 15 bases between the two ends. Germline lookup yields CDR1 SGHDT and CDR2 YYEEEE. This CDR3 region has 14 residues.

J is TRBJ2-1 and V is TRBV6-5; 8 nucleotides align to TRBD2. CDR1 and CDR2 from the germline V gene are MNHEY and SVGAGI. Trimming took 0 bases from V and 8 from J; bases not matched to a gene: 9. This CDR3 region has 16 residues. Written as DNA, the CDR3 is TGTGCCAGCAGTTACTCCACGGGAGGGCCCTTAGATGAGCAGTTCTTC. Translated, it gives CASSYSTGGPLDEQFF.

The chain employs TRBV3-1 (or the pseudogene TRBV3-2) and TRBJ2-2, with D uncertain. V lost 5 bases and J 4 bases, leaving 8 bases between the germline ends. Germline V lookup: CDR1 LGHDT, CDR2 YNNKEL (reference sequence). The CDR3 covers 13 residues. CDR3 protein: CASSAPFTGELFF. The DNA for the CDR3 is TGTGCCAGCAGCGCGCCCTTCACCGGGGAGCTGTTTTTT.

The chain carries TRBV7-9 and TRBJ2-5; TRBD2 agrees at 10 bases. The germline V gene encodes CDR1 SEHNR and CDR2 FQNEAQ (reference sequence). The CDR3 is 17 residues long. J was trimmed by 5 bases and V by 4 bases; bases with no gene match: 13. The CDR3 bases are TGTGCCAGCAGCTCGAGGGGAGCGGGAGGGCCCGGGGAGACCCAGTACTTC. Amino acids: CASSSRGAGGPGETQYF.

This chain connects TRBV7-3 to TRBJ1-1; D is perhaps TRBD1 (6 bases). Germline CDR1 reads SGHTA; CDR2 reads FQGTGA. Trimming cost V 5 bases and J 4 bases, with 20 bases left between them. This CDR3 spans 16 amino acids. The DNA of the CDR3 is TGTGCCAGCAGCCCAACGCACGTAGGGGGGGGCACTGAAGCTTTCTTT. This gives the protein CASSPTHVGGGTEAFF. Full variable domain (outside the CDR3, taken from reference TRBV7-3 and TRBJ1-1): GAGVSQTPSNKVTEKGKYVELRCDPISGHTALYWYRQSLGQGPEFLIYFQGTGAADDSGLPNDRFFAVRPEGSVSTLKIQRTERGDSAVYLCASSPTHVGGGTEAFFGQGTRLTVV.

The chain recombines TRBV11-2 with TRBJ2-7; D might be TRBD2 (6 bases). V dropped 5 bases and J dropped 4 bases, with 18 bases sitting between them. CDR1 and CDR2 (germline): SGHAT, FQNNGV. The CDR3 contains 15 residues. CDR3 sequence (DNA): TGTGCCAGCAGCCCCCTCACGGGACTGCGATACGAGCAGTACTTC. It translates to CASSPLTGLRYEQYF.

This clone was counted a few times. This chain links TRBV5-1 with TRBJ1-1; D may be TRBD1 (5 bases). Trimming stripped 0 bases from V and 5 bases from J, with 8 bases between. The CDR3 totals 13 residues. CDR1 is SGHRS, CDR2 YFSETQ, per germline. CDR3 region: CASSLEGATEAFF. The CDR3 region has the DNA TGCGCCAGCAGCTTGGAAGGGGCAACTGAAGCTTTCTTT.

The V gene is TRBV6-6, the J gene TRBJ2-4; 10 bases are shared with TRBD2. V dropped 5 bases and J dropped 6; count of bases not matched to a gene: 10. Germline V gene sequence: CDR1 MNHNY, CDR2 SVGAGI (reference sequence). The CDR3 is 16 amino acids. CDR3 DNA sequence: TGTGCCAGCAGTCGACACAGCGGGGGGGCCCCAAACATTCAGTACTTC. This gives the protein CASSRHSGGAPNIQYF.

The J gene is TRBJ2-1, the V gene TRBV7-9; 12 nucleotides align to TRBD2. The J segment lost 9 bases and the V segment lost 3 bases, leaving 15 bases of the junction unmatched. Per the germline V gene, CDR1 is SEHNR and CDR2 is FQNEAQ (reference sequence). The CDR3 has 18 amino acids. In DNA form, the CDR3 reads TGTGCCAGCAGCTTCCGGACTAGCGGGGAATCCCCACAGGGTGAGCAGTTCTTC. Encoded protein: CASSFRTSGESPQGEQFF.

The chain has TRBV6-5 and TRBJ1-6, with D unclear. CDR1 and CDR2 (germline): MNHEY, SVGAGI. The V end lost 4 bases, the J end lost 0 bases, and 10 bases lay between the germline ends. The CDR3 runs to 16 residues. CDR3 sequence: CASSFRVSSYNSPLHF. As DNA, the CDR3 is TGTGCCAGCAGTTTCCGGGTGAGCTCCTATAATTCACCCCTCCACTTT.

This clone has a single count. The chain combines TRBV6-6 with TRBJ2-5; TRBD2 aligns across 10 bases. V shed 6 bases and J 3 bases; nucleotides not matched to a gene: 4. The CDR3 length is 14 residues. The germline gives CDR1 MNHNY, CDR2 SVGAGI (reference sequence). DNA of the CDR3: TGTGCCAGCAGAACAGGGACTAGCGAAGAGACCCAGTACTTC. Translation: CASRTGTSEETQYF.